In this sample, the clone carrying this TCR beta chain turned up many times. This specimen comes from a study of neurological immune-mediated disorders. TCRdb itself ran the 5' RACE reads through MiXCR, one entry per CDR3 protein. The sample includes 55,000 to 75,000 distinct CDR3 sequences, roughly 2.5% of them seen just once. Germline loops: CDR1 MGHRA, CDR2 YSYEKL. This CDR3 spans 15 amino acids. Trimming took 4 bases from V and 4 from J, leaving 13 bases between them. The sequence derives from a man between 50 and 59 years old with multiple sclerosis. Source material: PBMCs. The rearrangement joins TRBV4-1 to TRBJ1-4; D gene unclear. The CDR3 bases are TGCGCCAGCAGCCCCGCGACAAAGGTTAATGAAAAACTGTTTTTT. Its protein is CASSPATKVNEKLFF.